Reported below is one T cell receptor beta chain. Antigen: not known. This specimen belongs to a study of type 1 regulatory T cells. Overall study: T-allo10 is an in vitro-generated, Tr1-enriched CD4 T cell product specific for alloantigen. The study, taken as a whole, reports: Compared with non-type 1 regulatory T cells, type 1 regulatory T cells showed a more restricted TCR repertoire.

V lost 2 bases and J lost 4, with 6 bases in between. Germline CDR1 reads SGHAT; CDR2 reads FQNNGV. The CDR3 length is 13 residues. TCRdb re-derived calls from the reads in MiXCR, one entry per CDR3 protein. The sample holds roughly 60,000 distinct CDR3 sequences, less than 70% seen once. The V call is TRBV11-2, the J call TRBJ2-1; D ambiguous. This sequence was found in a human donor in good health. Sequencing used cultured non-Tr1 T cells, either the whole culture or a sorted T cell fraction (not recorded which). The CDR3, as DNA: TGTGCCAGCAGCTTAACATCTTACAATGAGCAGTTCTTC. Translated, it gives CASSLTSYNEQFF.